This T cell receptor (beta chain) was recovered during a study of OX40 agonist ivuxolimab in advanced cancers. About the study: Hepatocellular carcinoma, melanoma, renal cell or head and neck cancer affected the dose-escalation patients. Partial responses were seen in three patients, one with hepatocellular carcinoma and two with cutaneous melanoma.

A note on this clone: This same CDR3 is encoded by further DNA sequences in the sample.

Libraries were prepared by immunoSEQ multiplex PCR; TCRdb keeps only in-frame clonotypes and omits some of them. The table includes approximately 66,000 clones, roughly four fifths detected once. Sample: CD4+ or CD8+ T cells sorted from blood, taken in a trial of the OX40 agonist ivuxolimab. This TCR derives from an adult with an advanced solid tumor such as melanoma, head and neck, liver or kidney cancer.

CDR3: CASSPSGDQPQHF. CDR3 bases: TGTGCCAGCTCACCAAGCGGGGATCAGCCCCAGCATTTT. This rearrangement joins TRBV18 to TRBJ1-5; no reliable D call. This CDR3 is 13 amino acids long. CDR1 KGHSH and CDR2 LQKENI come from the germline V gene. V was pared by 2 bases and J by 5 bases, with 7 bases between.